This T cell receptor (beta chain) is drawn from a study of cytotoxic CD8 clonotypes in ibrutinib-treated CLL. Overall study context: Included were 11 relapsed/refractory and about 14 treatment-naive patients, of whom some 18 were IGHV unmutated. Response specimens were obtained following a median treatment duration of 12 months, with a range of 6 to 36. Samples showed on average 255,043 productive templates and around 94,000 productive rearrangements.

CDR1 ENHRY and CDR2 SYGVKD come from the germline V gene. The CDR3 length is 13 residues. V trimming: 6 bases; J trimming: 7 bases; junction bases outside the gene matches: 6. As regards this clone: The target antigen is unknown.

Using immunoSEQ multiplex PCR, the repertoire was profiled, and TCRdb retains in-frame clones only, with some absent. The sample shows 150,000 or so clones, approximately 81% of them seen only once. The study, taken as a whole, reports: Clonality at baseline surpassed age-matched healthy donors and tracked circulating CD8+ T-cell counts.

Specimen: PBMCs, collected after 12 months of ibrutinib treatment. V is TRBV10-3 and J is TRBJ2-7; 10 positions agree with TRBD2. This receptor was identified in a human donor with chronic lymphocytic leukemia. The CDR3 sequence is CAIRGLALGEQYF. CDR3 sequence (DNA): TGTGCCATCAGGGGACTAGCGTTGGGTGAGCAGTACTTC.